These 11 T cell receptor beta chains originate from one sample sequenced in a study of cytomegalovirus exposure and HLA in healthy donors. Vbeta (60) and Jbeta (13) primers were used in the PCR. Some clones are missing from TCRdb's copy, which holds only in-frame ones; the method was immunoSEQ multiplex PCR. The data hold tens of thousands of clones, with approximately 71% observed a single time. Source material: PBMCs. Every receptor here comes from a man aged 45 to 65 in good health and CMV-seropositive.

The chain uses TRBV7-9 and TRBJ2-1; the match to TRBD2 covers 8 bases. Germline assignment: CDR1 SEHNR and CDR2 FQNEAQ (reference sequence). The CDR3 has 16 residues. The ends lost 3 bases at V and 3 bases at J; junction bases unmatched: 7. CDR3 region: CASSLVAGSLYNEQFF. CDR3 DNA sequence: TGTGCCAGCAGCTTGGTAGCGGGGAGCCTCTACAATGAGCAGTTCTTC.

The chain carries TRBV11-1 and TRBJ2-7; a weak D match, TRBD2 (6 bases). Germline V CDR1 and CDR2: SGHAT, FQDESV (reference sequence). The CDR3 loop spans 16 amino acids. Trimming pared 2 bases from V and 2 bases from J, leaving 16 bases between. Here the CDR3 DNA reads TGTGCCAGCAGCTTAAGCGCAGGGCGGGGTGCCTACGAGCAGTACTTC. This encodes CASSLSAGRGAYEQYF.

V gene TRBV2 combines with J gene TRBJ1-5; no clear D. The germline V and J ends were trimmed by 3 bases and 4 bases, with 13 bases remaining between them. Looked up from germline, CDR1 is SNHLY and CDR2 is FYNNEI. The CDR3 contains 15 residues. The CDR3 DNA reads as TGTGCCAGCAGTGATCGTGGAGGGCGGAATCAGCCCCAGCATTTT. It translates to CASSDRGGRNQPQHF.

V usage is TRBV27 and J usage is TRBJ2-1, with D possibly being TRBD2 (5 bases). Germline V gene data show CDR1 as MNHEY and CDR2 as SMNVEV (reference sequence). The CDR3 is made up of 15 amino acids. V lost 3 bases and J lost 4, with 13 bases in between. CDR3 in DNA: TGTGCCAGCAGTTTGACGGGGAACCCTTACAATGAGCAGTTCTTC. This translates into CASSLTGNPYNEQFF.

The V gene is TRBV18, the J gene TRBJ1-1, with D possibly matching TRBD1 (5 bases). Germline CDR1 is KGHSH and CDR2 is LQKENI. Trimming removed 3 bases at V and 1 base at J, with 6 bases between. The length of the CDR3 is 13 residues. The CDR3 spells CASSPRENTEAFF. As DNA, the CDR3 is TGTGCCAGCTCACCCAGGGAGAACACTGAAGCTTTCTTT.

This clone has a handful of counts. The gene calls are TRBV28 and TRBJ1-2; unclear D gene. CDR3 length: 13 amino acids. The V gene lost 3 bases and the J gene lost 3 bases, with 8 bases spanning the gap. Germline lookup yields CDR1 MDHEN and CDR2 SYDVKM. As DNA, the CDR3 is TGTGCCAGCAGTTTCTGGGGAGACTATGGCTACACCTTC. Protein sequence: CASSFWGDYGYTF.

The gene calls are TRBV5-1 and TRBJ2-1; unclear D gene. V lost 0 bases and J lost 0, with 10 bases in between. This CDR3 spans 16 amino acids. Germline CDR1 reads SGHRS; CDR2 reads YFSETQ. The CDR3, as DNA: TGCGCCAGCAGCTTGGCCTTAGTCTCCTCCTACAATGAGCAGTTCTTC. It codes for CASSLALVSSYNEQFF.

The chain has TRBV7-2 and TRBJ1-1, with no clear D. The length of the CDR3 is 14 residues. The germline V gene has CDR1 SGHTA and CDR2 FQGNSA. V was clipped by 5 bases and J by 0 bases, with 10 bases between them. This CDR3 reads CASSPTAMNTEAFF. DNA of the CDR3: TGTGCCAGCAGCCCGACTGCGATGAACACTGAAGCTTTCTTT. Full variable domain (missing parts from reference TRBV7-2 and TRBJ1-1): GAGVSQSPSNKVTEKGKDVELRCDPISGHTALYWYRQSLGQGLEFLIYFQGNSAPDKSGLPSDRFSAERTGGSVSTLTIQRTQQEDSAVYLCASSPTAMNTEAFFGQGTRLTVV.

Note on this clone: In the same sample, other DNA sequences code for this CDR3. The chain joins TRBV7-2 to TRBJ1-5; D gene ambiguous. The germline CDR1 and CDR2 sequences are SGHTA and FQGNSA. This CDR3 spans 13 amino acids. The V end lost 1 base, the J end lost 5 bases, and 6 bases lay between the germline ends. Here the CDR3 DNA reads TGTGCCAGCAGCTTAGGGCGGGATCAGCCCCAGCATTTT. The encoded protein is CASSLGRDQPQHF.

This sequence joins TRBV25-1 and TRBJ2-3; weak D call: TRBD2 (6 bases). CDR1 is MGHDK, CDR2 SYGVNS, per germline. This CDR3 is built from 16 residues. The V and J ends lost 1 base and 4 bases respectively, with 15 bases between them. The chain's CDR3 is CASSESARGYADTQYF. The CDR3 nucleotides read TGTGCCAGCAGTGAATCGGCCCGGGGGTACGCAGATACGCAGTATTTT.

The chain recombines TRBV19 with TRBJ2-7; 9 positions agree with TRBD2. V trimming: 5 bases; J trimming: 5 bases; junction bases outside the gene matches: 13. Germline assignment: CDR1 LNHDA and CDR2 SQIVND (reference sequence). The CDR3 totals 16 residues. The CDR3 here is CASSAWGPSGIDEQYF. Written as DNA, the CDR3 is TGTGCCAGTAGTGCTTGGGGCCCTAGCGGGATCGACGAGCAGTACTTC.